This TCR beta chain originates from a study of T cells in Graves' hyperthyroidism and ophthalmopathy. At the level of the study: Blood was drawn when the patient was first diagnosed and still untreated.

Patients aged 18 to 65 had newly diagnosed hyperthyroidism that had lasted under 2 months. Not enrolled were patients with uncontrolled infection, other autoimmune disease, pregnancy or lactation. It was 8.5 to 10 ml of fresh peripheral blood that supplied the PBMCs. Researchers took RNA transcripts and amplified the TCR beta CDR3 regions from them. Carried out on the TCR CDR3, a first-round RT-PCR used the HTBI primer set. MiXCR, run by TCRdb on the multiplex PCR reads, gives a single entry per CDR3 protein. The sample holds over 450,000 distinct CDR3 sequences, roughly 14% seen once. The CDR3 extends over 15 amino acids. Germline assignment: CDR1 DFQATT and CDR2 SNEGSKA (reference sequence). Trimming removed 0 bases at V and 0 bases at J, with 10 bases between. This clonotype was observed many times.

This TCR came from a woman aged 18-29 years with Graves' hyperthyroidism. The gene calls are TRBV20-1 and TRBJ2-3; D unresolved. What was sequenced was blood. The CDR3 loop is CSARDLLTSTDTQYF. The CDR3 nucleotides read TGCAGTGCTAGAGATCTTTTGACTAGCACAGATACGCAGTATTTT.